These 23 T cell receptor beta chains came from one sample sequenced in a study of identifying expanded T cells in peripheral blood (dated by TCRdb to the late 2010s). The library was generated by the immunoSEQ multiplex PCR assay. TCRdb provides this immuneACCESS table in a form limited to in-frame rearrangements. Some clones are lacking; in checked studies, under half of them reflect an unresolved V gene, and why the rest are absent is not known. This sample lists about 90,000 clones; about 86% were detected once. Jointly, the top ten make up about 5.6% of the sample. The sequenced material came from blood. These receptors were obtained from a person aged 18 to 75 in good health.

This rearrangement joins TRBV18 to TRBJ1-2; D gene unclear. The CDR3 length is 15 residues. The V and J ends lost 0 bases and 2 bases respectively, with 10 bases between them. Germline-derived CDR1 and CDR2 are KGHSH and LQKENI. The CDR3 nucleotides are TGTGCCAGCTCACCACCCTCCGGTTTCAACTATGGCTACACCTTC. Protein: CASSPPSGFNYGYTF. The full variable domain, with the rest looked up from reference TRBV18 and TRBJ1-2, is NAGVMQNPRHLVRRRGQEARLRCSPMKGHSHVYWYRQLPEEGLKFMVYLQKENIIDESGMPKERFSAEFPKEGPSILRIQQVVRGDSAAYFCASSPPSGFNYGYTFGSGTRLTVV.

This chain links TRBV7-2 with TRBJ2-7; 7 bases match TRBD1. CDR3 size: 14 residues. Trimming took 3 bases from V and 2 from J; bases not matched to a gene: 4. CDR1 is SGHTA and CDR2 is FQGNSA in the germline V gene. The CDR3, as DNA: TGTGCCAGCAGCTTCGTGGGACAGACCTACGAGCAGTACTTC. This encodes CASSFVGQTYEQYF.

In its sample, this clone was seen a few times. The V call is TRBV27, the J call TRBJ2-2; tentatively, D is TRBD1 or TRBD2 (5 bases each). The CDR3 consists of 14 residues. The germline V gene has CDR1 MNHEY and CDR2 SMNVEV (reference sequence). The V end was cut by 3 bases, the J end by 4 bases, with 9 bases between. The DNA of the CDR3 is TGTGCCAGCAGTTTCGGGGCAGCCACCGGGGAGCTGTTTTTT. Translating it yields CASSFGAATGELFF.

The chain links TRBV5-4 to TRBJ2-3; tentatively, D is TRBD1 (6 bases). V lost 1 base to trimming and J lost 4 bases, with 28 bases between them. The germline V gene has CDR1 SGHNT and CDR2 YYREEE (reference sequence). CDR3 size: 20 residues. The CDR3 loop is CASSLNTIALERRGPDTQYF. CDR3 DNA sequence: TGTGCCAGCAGCTTGAACACCATAGCCTTGGAGCGCAGGGGCCCAGATACGCAGTATTTT.

The chain uses TRBV30 and TRBJ2-6; 8 bases are shared with TRBD1. Germline V CDR1 and CDR2: GTSNPN, SVGIG (reference sequence). V gave up 3 bases and J gave up 0 bases; unmatched junction bases: 7. CDR3 length equals 17 residues. The CDR3 coding sequence is TGTGCCTGGAGGACAGGGGACTTGTTCTCTGGGGCCAACGTCCTGACTTTC. Translation: CAWRTGDLFSGANVLTF.

This chain connects TRBV7-8 to TRBJ2-3, with 8 positions matching TRBD2. V shed 1 base, J shed 3 bases, and the junction held 3 bases outside the gene matches. CDR1 and CDR2 (germline): SGHVS, FQNEAQ. The CDR3 is 15 residues long. The CDR3 DNA follows: TGTGCCAGCAGCTTAGAGACGGGGGGGACAGATACGCAGTATTTT. It is translated as CASSLETGGTDTQYF. The whole variable domain, remainder taken from reference TRBV7-8 and TRBJ2-3, is GAGVSQSPRYKVAKRGQDVALRCDPISGHVSLFWYQQALGQGPEFLTYFQNEAQLDKSGLPSDRFFAERPEGSVSTLKIQRTQQEDSAVYLCASSLETGGTDTQYFGPGTRLTVL.

This clone was seen just once. The V gene is TRBV14, the J gene TRBJ1-2, with D hard to call. The germline gives CDR1 SGHDN, CDR2 FVKESK. The V end lost 4 bases, the J end lost 1 base, and 7 bases lay between the germline ends. The CDR3 extends over 13 amino acids. In DNA form, the CDR3 reads TGTGCCAGCAGCCCGACTCTTAACTATGGCTACACCTTC. Amino acids: CASSPTLNYGYTF.

V is TRBV5-6 and J is TRBJ1-1, with D perhaps matching TRBD1 (5 bases). Germline CDR1 SGHDT, CDR2 YYEEEE. V gave up 3 bases and J gave up 11 bases, with 14 bases separating them. The CDR3 covers 12 residues. The CDR3 sequence: CASSSRGVFAFF. The DNA for the CDR3 is TGTGCCAGCAGCTCCCGGGGCGTATTTGCTTTCTTT.

The rearrangement uses TRBV10-3 and TRBJ1-1, with TRBD1 identical over 9 bases. CDR3 length: 15 residues. With 5 bases clipped from V and 7 bases from J, the junction kept 11 bases outside the gene matches. Germline V gene lookup returns CDR1 ENHRY and CDR2 SYGVKD. The CDR3 bases are TGTGCCATCAGTTCCACCGGGACAGGGTCCAGTGAAGCTTTCTTT. This translates into CAISSTGTGSSEAFF.

V usage is TRBV9 and J usage is TRBJ1-3; D remains ambiguous. Germline values: CDR1 SGDLS, CDR2 YYNGEE. The CDR3 runs to 15 residues. The V end was cut by 0 bases, the J end by 1 base, with 8 bases between. CDR3 DNA: TGTGCCAGCAGCGTAGACCGGGGATCTGGAAACACCATATATTTT. Its translation: CASSVDRGSGNTIYF. Together with reference TRBV9 and TRBJ1-3, the CDR3 gives the full variable domain: DSGVTQTPKHLITATGQRVTLRCSPRSGDLSVYWYQQSLDQGLQFLIQYYNGEERAKGNILERFSAQQFPDLHSELNLSSLELGDSALYFCASSVDRGSGNTIYFGEGSWLTVV.

This clone rates as medium-sized. The chain combines TRBV13 with TRBJ2-7; tentatively, D is TRBD1 or TRBD2 (5 bases each). Germline values: CDR1 PRHDT, CDR2 FYEKMQ (reference sequence). The CDR3 runs to 13 residues. Deletions cut 6 bases from V and 3 bases from J, with 12 bases between. Here the CDR3 reads CASRPGRSYEQYF. The CDR3 DNA reads TGTGCCAGCAGACCGGGACGGAGCTACGAGCAGTACTTC.

The V and J genes are TRBV11-3 and TRBJ1-4; 10 nucleotides agree with TRBD1. V lost 5 bases to trimming and J lost 8 bases; unmatched junction nucleotides: 5. The CDR3 covers 14 residues. Germline-derived CDR1 and CDR2 are SGHNT and YENEEA. DNA for the CDR3: TGTGCCAGCAGCCAGGACAGGGGGAACGAAAAACTGTTTTTT. As protein: CASSQDRGNEKLFF.

The chain employs TRBV6-5 and TRBJ1-2, with D uncertain. There are 13 residues in the CDR3. CDR1 MNHEY and CDR2 SVGAGI come from the germline V gene. The germline V and J ends were trimmed by 0 bases and 2 bases, with 4 bases remaining between them. The CDR3 region has the DNA TGTGCCAGCAGTTACTCGGGGAACTATGGCTACACCTTC. It encodes CASSYSGNYGYTF.

J is TRBJ1-1 and V is TRBV7-9; D gene uncertain. This CDR3 is built from 15 residues. The germline CDR1 and CDR2 sequences are SEHNR and FQNEAQ (reference sequence). V lost 1 base and J 1 base, leaving 10 bases between the germline ends. This CDR3 reads CASSLVYGGNTEAFF. The DNA for the CDR3 is TGTGCCAGCAGCTTAGTCTACGGCGGGAACACTGAAGCTTTCTTT.

This clone has more than one count but fewer than ten. This chain connects TRBV7-8 to TRBJ1-1; D might be TRBD1 (6 bases). There are 17 residues in the CDR3. Germline lookup yields CDR1 SGHVS and CDR2 FQNEAQ. Trimming left V 5 bases short and J 0 bases short, with 19 bases between. In DNA form, the CDR3 reads TGTGCCAGCAGCCTAGGGATACAGGGTCGAATGAACACTGAAGCTTTCTTT. It specifies CASSLGIQGRMNTEAFF.

V usage is TRBV7-2 and J usage is TRBJ2-2; 7 positions match TRBD2. After removal of 1 base from V and 0 bases from J, the junction contained 8 bases not matched to a gene. This CDR3 contains 18 residues. The germline V gene encodes CDR1 SGHTA and CDR2 FQGNSA. CDR3 amino acids: CASSLVSVLAANTGELFF. CDR3 bases: TGTGCCAGCAGCTTAGTGAGCGTCCTAGCGGCGAACACCGGGGAGCTGTTTTTT. The whole variable domain, remainder taken from reference TRBV7-2 and TRBJ2-2, is GAGVSQSPSNKVTEKGKDVELRCDPISGHTALYWYRQSLGQGLEFLIYFQGNSAPDKSGLPSDRFSAERTGGSVSTLTIQRTQQEDSAVYLCASSLVSVLAANTGELFFGEGSRLTVL.

CDR3 nucleotides: TGCGCCAGCAGCTCGGACAGGGACCAGCCCCAGCATTTT. This encodes CASSSDRDQPQHF. This chain links TRBV5-1 with TRBJ1-5, with 8 bases matching TRBD1. CDR1 is SGHRS and CDR2 is YFSETQ in the germline V gene. The CDR3 has 13 amino acids. J gave up 7 bases and V 3 bases, and 3 bases lay outside the gene matches. Using reference TRBV5-1 and TRBJ1-5 for the parts outside the CDR3, the full variable domain is KAGVTQTPRYLIKTRGQQVTLSCSPISGHRSVSWYQQTPGQGLQFLFEYFSETQRNKGNFPGRFSGRQFSNSRSEMNVSTLELGDSALYLCASSSDRDQPQHFGDGTRLSIL.

The chain combines TRBV7-8 with TRBJ2-7, with TRBD1 identical over 7 bases. Germline CDR1 reads SGHVS; CDR2 reads FQNEAQ. This CDR3 has 14 amino acids. Trimming cost V 6 bases and J 2 bases; bases outside gene matches: 7. CDR3 in amino acids: CASRVDRAAYEQYF. Here the CDR3 DNA reads TGTGCCAGCAGAGTAGACAGGGCGGCCTACGAGCAGTACTTC.

This chain joins TRBV11-3 and TRBJ2-1, with D possibly being TRBD2 (6 bases). V lost 1 base to trimming and J lost 9 bases, with 13 bases between them. The CDR3 runs 14 residues. Germline lookup yields CDR1 SGHNT and CDR2 YENEEA. The CDR3 sequence: CASSLVVEGGEQFF. CDR3 nucleotide sequence: TGTGCCAGCAGCTTAGTAGTCGAGGGAGGTGAGCAGTTCTTC.

The J gene is TRBJ2-5, the V gene TRBV7-9; TRBD2 might be the D (7 bases). CDR1 is SEHNR and CDR2 is FQNEAQ in the germline V gene (reference sequence). CDR3 length: 15 amino acids. V lost 5 bases, J lost 2 bases, and 15 bases lay in between. The CDR3 loop reads CASSLGGGLQETQYF. CDR3 bases: TGTGCCAGCAGCCTAGGGGGGGGCCTACAAGAGACCCAGTACTTC. Filled out from reference TRBV7-9 and TRBJ2-5, the complete variable domain reads DTGVSQNPRHKITKRGQNVTFRCDPISEHNRLYWYRQTLGQGPEFLTYFQNEAQLEKSRLLSDRFSAERPKGSFSTLEIQRTEQGDSAMYLCASSLGGGLQETQYFGPGTRLLVL.

The chain combines TRBV11-2 with TRBJ2-5; no reliable D call. Germline CDR1 SGHAT, CDR2 FQNNGV. V was shortened by 5 bases and J by 7 bases, with 11 bases between the two germline ends. There are 12 residues in the CDR3. The CDR3 DNA is TGTGCCAGCAGCGTCAATAGTGGGACCCAGTACTTC. The encoded protein is CASSVNSGTQYF.

V usage is TRBV11-2 and J usage is TRBJ2-7; tentatively, D is TRBD2 (5 bases). Between the trimmed V and J ends, which lost 3 bases and 7 bases, there was a span of 16 bases. CDR3 length: 14 residues. Germline-derived CDR1 and CDR2 are SGHAT and FQNNGV. CDR3 loop: CASSFNTGWEEQYF. The CDR3 DNA is TGTGCCAGCAGCTTCAACACTGGGTGGGAGGAGCAGTACTTC.

A word on this clone: The junction departs from germline at one end; a sequencing error may be responsible. The V call is TRBV25-1, the J call TRBJ2-7, with D perhaps given as TRBD1 or TRBD2 (5 bases each). Germline loops: CDR1 MGHDK, CDR2 SYGVNS. This CDR3 has 13 residues. The CDR3 region is CASSETAGRATSF. The CDR3 DNA follows: TGTGCCAGCAGTGAAACCGCGGGCAGGGCCACCAGCTTC.